The 24 T cell receptor beta chains presented below share a single source sample, sequenced in a study of blood T cell repertoires in COVID-19. Sequencing was performed with immunoSEQ multiplex PCR; in TCRdb, only in-frame clones are kept and a portion is missing. The data show approximately 190,000 clones, around 83% seen once. Source material: peripheral blood. Receptors originate from a woman aged 40 to 50 with acute or convalescent COVID-19.

CDR3 DNA sequence: TGTGCCAGCAGTCCTGGTCTTTGGAGAGCAACTAATGAAAAACTGTTTTTT. Translation: CASSPGLWRATNEKLFF. The chain employs TRBV27 and TRBJ1-4; no clear D. The V gene's germline CDR1 is MNHEY and CDR2 SMNVEV (reference sequence). The CDR3 has 17 amino acids. The V gene lost 5 bases and the J gene lost 0 bases, with 16 bases spanning the gap.

This chain links TRBV6-5 with TRBJ2-7; 8 bases are shared with TRBD1. The CDR3 totals 16 residues. Germline CDR1 MNHEY, CDR2 SVGAGI. Unmatched junction bases numbered 8, after V lost 0 bases and J lost 4 bases. This chain's CDR3 is CASSYSQGQGAYEQYF. The CDR3 DNA reads TGTGCCAGCAGTTACTCCCAAGGCCAGGGGGCGTACGAGCAGTACTTC.

The gene calls are TRBV3-1 (or the pseudogene TRBV3-2) and TRBJ1-1; 7 bases are shared with TRBD1. The CDR3 has 14 amino acids. V was clipped by 4 bases and J by 4 bases; unmatched bases: 6. Germline assignment: CDR1 LGHDT and CDR2 YNNKEL (reference sequence). The CDR3 sequence: CASSLRQGGTEAFF. The CDR3 DNA is TGTGCCAGCAGCCTACGGCAGGGGGGCACTGAAGCTTTCTTT.

The rearrangement joins TRBV4-2 to TRBJ2-7; TRBD2 matches at 9 bases. The CDR3 runs 16 residues. J gave up 2 bases and V 0 bases, and 5 bases lay outside the gene matches. Germline loops: CDR1 LGHNA, CDR2 YNFKEQ. CDR3 sequence: CASSQDMGGRAYEQYF. The CDR3 nucleotides are TGTGCCAGCAGCCAAGATATGGGCGGGAGGGCCTACGAGCAGTACTTC.

This clone has just one count. The rearrangement links TRBV30 to TRBJ2-4, with D possibly being TRBD2 (5 bases). CDR1 is GTSNPN, CDR2 SVGIG, per germline (reference sequence). The CDR3 totals 14 residues. Trimming removed 3 bases at V and 0 bases at J, with 9 bases between. The CDR3 spells CAWSRRGAKNIQYF. As DNA, the CDR3 is TGTGCCTGGAGCCGCCGGGGAGCCAAAAACATTCAGTACTTC.

V and J are TRBV13 and TRBJ2-1, with 10 bases identical to TRBD2. The ends lost 1 base at V and 9 bases at J; junction bases unmatched: 12. CDR3 size: 17 residues. From germline, CDR1 is PRHDT and CDR2 FYEKMQ (reference sequence). In DNA, the CDR3 is TGTGCCAGCAGCTTAGATATTACCAGCGGGAGGGCCGGTGAGCAGTTCTTC. Its protein product is CASSLDITSGRAGEQFF.

The chain employs TRBV28 and TRBJ1-5; TRBD1 is a possible D gene (6 bases). Trimming pared 6 bases from V and 0 bases from J, leaving 12 bases between. The V gene's germline CDR1 is MDHEN and CDR2 SYDVKM. The CDR3 contains 15 residues. The CDR3 DNA follows: TGTGCCAGCAGGTCTACAGGGTCTAGCAATCAGCCCCAGCATTTT. It translates to CASRSTGSSNQPQHF.

This clone was picked up a small number of times. The chain couples TRBV12-3 or TRBV12-4 to TRBJ2-5, with D tentatively TRBD1 (5 bases). V was clipped by 3 bases and J by 5 bases, with 10 bases between them. This CDR3 is 13 amino acids long. The CDR3 DNA follows: TGTGCCAGCAGTTTCCAGGGTGGGGAGACCCAGTACTTC. Residues: CASSFQGGETQYF.

The chain couples TRBV28 to TRBJ1-1; D may be TRBD1 (6 bases). The CDR3 sequence is 14 residues long. Germline loops: CDR1 MDHEN, CDR2 SYDVKM. Trimming pared 6 bases from V and 7 bases from J, leaving 18 bases between. The CDR3 region has the DNA TGTGCCAGCAGAACCTGGGGGGGGCGTGTTGAAGCTTTCTTT. Its protein is CASRTWGGRVEAFF. The whole variable domain, remainder taken from reference TRBV28 and TRBJ1-1, is DVKVTQSSRYLVKRTGEKVFLECVQDMDHENMFWYRQDPGLGLRLIYFSYDVKMKEKGDIPEGYSVSREKKERFSLILESASTNQTSMYLCASRTWGGRVEAFFGQGTRLTVV.

The CDR3 protein is CASSASSLVDTGELFF. CDR3 bases: TGTGCCAGCAGTGCCTCTTCACTAGTGGACACCGGGGAGCTGTTTTTT. V is TRBV6-1 and J is TRBJ2-2; D is perhaps TRBD2 (5 bases). Trimming removed 4 bases at V and 3 bases at J, with 15 bases between. CDR3 size: 16 residues. The germline V gene has CDR1 MNHNS and CDR2 SASEGT.

V gene TRBV7-2 combines with J gene TRBJ2-4; 9 bases map to TRBD2. Germline lookup yields CDR1 SGHTA and CDR2 FQGNSA. Trimming at V came to 3 bases and at J to 6 bases, leaving 12 bases not matched to a gene. The CDR3 length is 17 residues. This CDR3 reads CASSFYLSGGGVNIQYF. The CDR3 DNA sequence: TGTGCCAGCAGCTTCTACCTTAGCGGGGGAGGGGTAAACATTCAGTACTTC.

V gene TRBV3-1 (or the pseudogene TRBV3-2) combines with J gene TRBJ1-6; 10 bases align to TRBD1. Germline V gene data show CDR1 as LGHDT and CDR2 as YNNKEL (reference sequence). V lost 1 base, J lost 6 bases, and 0 bases stayed unmatched. This CDR3 has 15 residues. CDR3 coding DNA: TGTGCCAGCAGCCAAGGGGACAGGGGTAATTCACCCCTCCACTTT. It is translated as CASSQGDRGNSPLHF.

V and J are TRBV2 and TRBJ1-1; the D is unclear. Germline V gives CDR1 SNHLY, CDR2 FYNNEI. The CDR3 has 13 amino acids. V gave up 5 bases and J gave up 1 base, with 8 bases separating them. The CDR3 DNA reads TGTGCCAGCAGTTTATCAGAGAACACTGAAGCTTTCTTT. It yields the protein CASSLSENTEAFF.

In this sample, this clone turned up once. The chain recombines TRBV29-1 with TRBJ2-1; D is perhaps TRBD1 (5 bases). V gave up 7 bases and J gave up 5 bases, with 18 bases separating them. Germline V gives CDR1 SQVTM, CDR2 ANQGSEA. The CDR3 is 14 amino acids. DNA of the CDR3: TGCAGCGCTATGACCCAGGGAAATAACAATGAGCAGTTCTTC. Its protein product is CSAMTQGNNNEQFF.

The rearrangement joins TRBV19 to TRBJ1-5; weak D call: TRBD1 (5 bases). From germline, CDR1 is LNHDA and CDR2 SQIVND (reference sequence). Trimming removed 7 bases at V and 7 bases at J, with 11 bases between. The CDR3 is 12 amino acids. The CDR3 here is CASNQGRQPQHF. CDR3 nucleotides: TGTGCCAGTAACCAGGGCCGACAGCCCCAGCATTTT.

The V gene is TRBV7-2, the J gene TRBJ1-2; the match to TRBD1 covers 7 bases. The CDR3 sequence is 14 residues long. V gave up 4 bases and J gave up 8 bases; unmatched junction bases: 10. CDR1 SGHTA and CDR2 FQGNSA come from the germline V gene. The CDR3: CASSSSRQGNGYTF. CDR3 sequence (DNA): TGTGCCAGCAGCTCCTCAAGACAGGGTAACGGCTACACCTTC.

The chain links TRBV5-8 to TRBJ1-2; D is perhaps TRBD1 (5 bases). Germline CDR1 is SGHTS and CDR2 is YDEGEE. V was clipped by 2 bases and J by 8 bases, with 22 bases between them. The CDR3 contains 16 residues. CDR3 loop: CASSFSNLRGRDGYTF. Written as DNA, the CDR3 is TGTGCCAGCAGCTTCAGCAACCTGCGAGGGAGGGACGGCTACACCTTC.

V usage is TRBV11-2 and J usage is TRBJ2-1; 7 positions agree with TRBD2. V was pared by 3 bases and J by 15 bases, with 5 bases of the junction left unmatched. The CDR3 contains 11 residues. The germline CDR1 and CDR2 sequences are SGHAT and FQNNGV. The CDR3 reads CASSLGLLAFF. Written as DNA, the CDR3 is TGTGCCAGCAGCTTGGGACTACTGGCGTTCTTC.

The chain uses TRBV5-4 and TRBJ1-1; TRBD1 aligns across 10 bases. CDR1 SGHNT and CDR2 YYREEE come from the germline V gene (reference sequence). This CDR3 contains 16 residues. With V trimmed by 3 bases and J by 0 bases, 5 bases remained unmatched. CDR3 sequence: CASSSSGQGMNTEAFF. CDR3 sequence (DNA): TGTGCCAGCAGCTCTTCGGGACAGGGGATGAACACTGAAGCTTTCTTT.

The rearrangement uses TRBV7-9 and TRBJ1-1, with D perhaps TRBD1 (5 bases). In germline, CDR1 is SEHNR, CDR2 FQNEAQ (reference sequence). This CDR3 has 14 residues. The V gene lost 3 bases and the J gene lost 3 bases, with 11 bases spanning the gap. CDR3 DNA sequence: TGTGCCAGCAGCTTCCAAGTAGGGGACACTGAAGCTTTCTTT. Amino acid sequence: CASSFQVGDTEAFF.

The sample holds a few counts of this clone. The J gene is TRBJ2-1, the V gene TRBV5-3; 10 bases line up with TRBD2. TRBV5-3 belongs to the ORF category, with a function that is uncertain. This CDR3 is 15 amino acids long. V gave up 2 bases and J gave up 8 bases; unmatched junction bases: 7. In DNA, the CDR3 is TGTGCCAGAAGCTTCCTAGCGGGGGTGGTGGATGAGCAGTTCTTC. As protein: CARSFLAGVVDEQFF.

In its sample, this clone was seen once. J is TRBJ1-4 and V is TRBV5-1, with D unresolved. CDR3 length equals 16 residues. Germline V lookup: CDR1 SGHRS, CDR2 YFSETQ. V was trimmed by 4 bases and J by 7 bases, leaving 20 bases between them. The CDR3 nucleotides read TGCGCCAGCAGCGCCCTCCCCTCGGTCGTCGGTGAAAAACTGTTTTTT. Its translation: CASSALPSVVGEKLFF.

The chain joins TRBV27 to TRBJ2-3; 8 bases align to TRBD1. Germline CDR1 is MNHEY and CDR2 is SMNVEV (reference sequence). J was trimmed by 1 base and V by 8 bases; bases with no gene match: 2. This CDR3 contains 13 residues. In DNA, the CDR3 is TGTGCCAGCCAGACAGGGGGCACAGATACGCAGTATTTT. This gives the protein CASQTGGTDTQYF.

This chain joins TRBV19 and TRBJ1-5; no firm D call. Germline CDR1 reads LNHDA; CDR2 reads SQIVND (reference sequence). The CDR3 consists of 15 residues. V was pared by 1 base and J by 0 bases, with 7 bases between. CDR3 in DNA: TGTGCCAGTAGTATAGTGTACAGTAGCAATCAGCCCCAGCATTTT. This gives the protein CASSIVYSSNQPQHF.